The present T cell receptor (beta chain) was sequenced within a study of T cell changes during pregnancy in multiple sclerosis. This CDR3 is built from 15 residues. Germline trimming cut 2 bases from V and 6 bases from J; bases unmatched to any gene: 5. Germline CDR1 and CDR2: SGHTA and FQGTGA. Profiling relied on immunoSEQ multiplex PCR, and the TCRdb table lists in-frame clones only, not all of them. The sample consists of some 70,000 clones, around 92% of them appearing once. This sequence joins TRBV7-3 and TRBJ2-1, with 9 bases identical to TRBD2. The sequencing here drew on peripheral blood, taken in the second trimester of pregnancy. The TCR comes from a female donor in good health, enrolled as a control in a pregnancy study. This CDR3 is CASSLGTSPTNEQFF. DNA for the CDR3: TGTGCCAGCAGCTTAGGGACTAGCCCTACCAATGAGCAGTTCTTC. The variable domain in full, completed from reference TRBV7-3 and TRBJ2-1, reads GAGVSQTPSNKVTEKGKYVELRCDPISGHTALYWYRQSLGQGPEFLIYFQGTGAADDSGLPNDRFFAVRPEGSVSTLKIQRTERGDSAVYLCASSLGTSPTNEQFFGPGTRLTVL.